Listed here are 15 T cell receptor beta chains from one sample, sequenced in a study of shared clonotypes between healthy human individuals. Using immunoSEQ multiplex PCR, the repertoire was profiled, and TCRdb retains in-frame clones only, with some absent. Here the sample spans some 2.4 million clones, over 85% being singletons. Sequenced: naive CD4+ T cells from PBMCs. The sample's subset: CD45RA+ positively selected. Source of these receptors: a man aged 18 to 30 in good health. Some clones in this sample may be carry-over from other donors' samples.

Remarks on this clone: In the same sample, other DNA sequences code for this CDR3. V gene TRBV27 combines with J gene TRBJ2-1; the match to TRBD2 covers 7 bases. Germline trimming cut 2 bases from V and 4 bases from J; bases unmatched to any gene: 5. CDR1 is MNHEY and CDR2 is SMNVEV in the germline V gene (reference sequence). This CDR3 region has 15 residues. CDR3 protein: CASSLGLAVYNEQFF. The CDR3 DNA reads TGTGCCAGCAGTTTAGGGCTAGCGGTTTACAATGAGCAGTTCTTC.

V usage is TRBV28 and J usage is TRBJ1-2; a weak D match, TRBD1 (6 bases). CDR3 length: 12 amino acids. The germline CDR1 and CDR2 sequences are MDHEN and SYDVKM. Trimming removed 6 bases from V and 5 bases from J, with 10 bases in between. CDR3 loop: CASRQTGYGYTF. In DNA form, the CDR3 reads TGTGCCAGCAGGCAAACAGGGTATGGCTACACCTTC.

The CDR3 loop reads CASSLGTGEKLFF. CDR3 nucleotides: TGTGCCAGCAGCTTGGGGACCGGGGAAAAACTGTTTTTT. The V gene is TRBV7-8, the J gene TRBJ1-4; TRBD1 might be the D (5 bases). Germline lookup yields CDR1 SGHVS and CDR2 FQNEAQ. The CDR3 extends over 13 amino acids. Trimming cost V 3 bases and J 8 bases, with 10 bases left between them.

V usage is TRBV2 and J usage is TRBJ1-1, with D possibly TRBD1 on 6 matching bases. The CDR3 extends over 11 amino acids. Germline CDR1 is SNHLY and CDR2 is FYNNEI. Trimming cost V 6 bases and J 9 bases, with 11 bases left between them. The CDR3 bases are TGTGCCAGCAGCCGAGGGACACAAGCTTTCTTT. It codes for CASSRGTQAFF.

The genes are TRBV27 and TRBJ2-7; D is possibly TRBD2 (5 bases). This CDR3 contains 15 residues. CDR1 MNHEY and CDR2 SMNVEV come from the germline V gene (reference sequence). V gave up 7 bases and J gave up 3 bases, with 19 bases separating them. The chain's CDR3 is CASTDTGIPLYEQYF. The DNA of the CDR3 is TGTGCCAGCACCGACACCGGGATCCCTCTCTACGAGCAGTACTTC.

The CDR3 region is CASTLAGGLGEQYF. CDR3 in DNA: TGTGCCAGCACCCTAGCGGGAGGGCTCGGCGAGCAGTACTTC. The chain is built from TRBV28 and TRBJ2-7, with 12 nucleotides matching TRBD2. The CDR3 runs to 14 residues. V lost 7 bases, J lost 6 bases, and 7 bases stayed unmatched. Germline V gene sequence: CDR1 MDHEN, CDR2 SYDVKM.

The CDR3: CASSYGQGSYEQYF. The CDR3 nucleotides are TGTGCCAGCAGTTACGGGCAGGGCTCCTACGAGCAGTACTTC. The chain combines TRBV6-5 with TRBJ2-7, with D tentatively TRBD1 (5 bases). CDR1 and CDR2 (germline): MNHEY, SVGAGI. The CDR3 runs 14 residues. V was pared by 2 bases and J by 0 bases, with 8 bases between.

V and J are TRBV5-1 and TRBJ2-7, with TRBD1 matching over 7 bases. Unmatched junction bases numbered 8, after V lost 5 bases and J lost 6 bases. The germline V gene has CDR1 SGHRS and CDR2 YFSETQ. The CDR3 loop spans 13 amino acids. In nucleotides, the CDR3 is TGCGCCAGCAGTGTGACAGGGTTGGGCGAGCAGTACTTC. This translates into CASSVTGLGEQYF.

CDR3 sequence: CASSLDRYYEQYF. The CDR3 nucleotides are TGCGCCAGCAGCTTGGACAGGTACTACGAGCAGTACTTC. The chain links TRBV5-1 to TRBJ2-7, with D possibly matching TRBD1 (5 bases). The germline V gene has CDR1 SGHRS and CDR2 YFSETQ. V was trimmed by 0 bases and J by 3 bases, leaving 7 bases between them. This CDR3 contains 13 residues.

The V call is TRBV18, the J call TRBJ1-1; no firm D call. Germline V gene sequence: CDR1 KGHSH, CDR2 LQKENI. The V and J ends lost 3 bases and 3 bases respectively, with 14 bases between them. This CDR3 comprises 15 residues. CDR3 sequence (DNA): TGTGCCAGCTCACCTATGAGAATGGGTGACACTGAAGCTTTCTTT. It yields the protein CASSPMRMGDTEAFF. The whole variable domain, filled in from reference TRBV18 and TRBJ1-1, reads NAGVMQNPRHLVRRRGQEARLRCSPMKGHSHVYWYRQLPEEGLKFMVYLQKENIIDESGMPKERFSAEFPKEGPSILRIQQVVRGDSAAYFCASSPMRMGDTEAFFGQGTRLTVV.

About this clone: One end of the junction does not line up with germline, which may come from a read error. The chain links TRBV7-9 to TRBJ2-3; 9 bases match TRBD2. The CDR3 has 15 amino acids. The germline gives CDR1 SEHNR, CDR2 FQNEAQ (reference sequence). Written as DNA, the CDR3 is TGTGCCAGCAGCCTAGCGGGGAGCCGGGTAGATACGCAGTATTTT. Protein sequence: CASSLAGSRVDTQYF.

This sequence joins TRBV5-4 and TRBJ2-6; the D is unclear. The CDR3 loop spans 15 amino acids. V gave up 1 base and J gave up 4 bases, with 9 bases separating them. Per the germline V gene, CDR1 is SGHNT and CDR2 is YYREEE (reference sequence). The CDR3 DNA reads as TGTGCCAGCAGCTTGAAGAGTTCCGGGGCCAACGTCCTGACTTTC. It encodes CASSLKSSGANVLTF.

The J gene is TRBJ1-2, the V gene TRBV7-9, with 10 bases fitting TRBD1. With 9 bases clipped from V and 2 bases from J, the junction kept 9 bases outside the gene matches. The CDR3 is 15 residues long. The germline V gene has CDR1 SEHNR and CDR2 FQNEAQ (reference sequence). CDR3 bases: TGTGCCAGTCGAGACGCGGGACAGGGGAACTATGGCTACACCTTC. It encodes CASRDAGQGNYGYTF.

The rearrangement links TRBV5-1 to TRBJ2-2; 8 positions match TRBD1. Per the germline V gene, CDR1 is SGHRS and CDR2 is YFSETQ. V lost 1 base, J lost 5 bases, and 10 bases stayed unmatched. The CDR3 length is 17 residues. CDR3: CASSLPPTGARTGELFF. The CDR3 DNA follows: TGCGCCAGCAGCTTGCCGCCGACAGGGGCGAGGACCGGGGAGCTGTTTTTT. Together with reference TRBV5-1 and TRBJ2-2, the CDR3 gives the full variable domain: KAGVTQTPRYLIKTRGQQVTLSCSPISGHRSVSWYQQTPGQGLQFLFEYFSETQRNKGNFPGRFSGRQFSNSRSEMNVSTLELGDSALYLCASSLPPTGARTGELFFGEGSRLTVL.

This chain joins TRBV7-3 and TRBJ1-2, with 12 positions matching TRBD1. J lost 4 bases, V lost 0 bases, and 6 bases had no gene match. This CDR3 is 17 amino acids long. Germline CDR1 and CDR2: SGHTA and FQGTGA. The CDR3 region has the DNA TGTGCCAGCAGCTTAACTGGGGGACAGGGGGCAGGCTATGGCTACACCTTC. It codes for CASSLTGGQGAGYGYTF. The full variable domain, in which reference TRBV7-3 and TRBJ1-2 provide the parts outside the CDR3, is GAGVSQTPSNKVTEKGKYVELRCDPISGHTALYWYRQSLGQGPEFLIYFQGTGAADDSGLPNDRFFAVRPEGSVSTLKIQRTERGDSAVYLCASSLTGGQGAGYGYTFGSGTRLTVV.